This TCR beta chain is from a study of T cell changes during pregnancy in multiple sclerosis. Clones were read by immunoSEQ multiplex PCR, and TCRdb kept only the in-frame ones, dropping some. This sample has about 38,000 clones, with 70% to 90% found just once. The V gene's germline CDR1 is GTSNPN and CDR2 SVGIG (reference sequence). This CDR3 has 12 residues. Trimming took 5 bases from V and 5 from J, leaving 12 bases between them. This clone was seen more than once but under ten times. This TCR derives from a female donor with multiple sclerosis, enrolled in a pregnancy study. The sequencing here drew on CD8+ T cells from peripheral blood mononuclear cells, taken in the third trimester of pregnancy. The V gene is TRBV30, the J gene TRBJ1-1, with TRBD1 as a possible D gene (5 bases). This CDR3 reads CAWGKGRTEAFF. CDR3 bases: TGTGCCTGGGGGAAGGGGCGGACTGAAGCTTTCTTT.